Each of the 26 T cell receptor beta chains below was sequenced from the same sample in a study of T cell repertoires in cytomegalovirus infection (dated by TCRdb to the late 2010s). Sequencing relied on an Illumina HiSeq 1500. The raw public data were reprocessed by TCRdb itself: fastp quality trimming at Q25, MiXCR clonotype calling, in-frame beta chains only. Every distinct CDR3 protein forms one entry, paired with its most common genes and DNA. This sample has just under 500,000 distinct CDR3 sequences in its table, and roughly a third of those were observed once. In total, the top ten clones hold roughly a sixth of the sample. This sample's treatment or condition label indicates: in vitro stimulation with specific CMV peptide epitopes to enrich CMV-specific T cells. These receptors' antigens are unknown. Material: cultured PBMCs, obtained from culture after CMV antigen stimulation. Every receptor here comes from a human donor in good health (CMV status not recorded). Some clones in this sample may be carry-over from other donors' samples.

The rearrangement uses TRBV12-3 or TRBV12-4 and TRBJ1-1; D unclear. Deletions cut 3 bases from V and 0 bases from J, with 8 bases between. The CDR3 length is 14 residues. The DNA for the CDR3 is TGTGCCAGCAGTTTCGTGCGGATGAACACTGAAGCTTTCTTT. Protein product: CASSFVRMNTEAFF.

The chain employs TRBV6-8 and TRBJ1-1; D gene ambiguous. The CDR3 consists of 13 residues. The V and J ends lost 6 bases and 1 base respectively, with 9 bases between them. Per the germline V gene, CDR1 is MNHGY and CDR2 is SAAAGT. The DNA for the CDR3 is TGTGCCAGCAGGAGGGTTAGGAACACTGAAGCTTTCTTT. Protein product: CASRRVRNTEAFF.

This clonotype was recorded a few times. The rearrangement joins TRBV25-1 to TRBJ2-7, with D possibly being TRBD1 (6 bases). The CDR3 sequence is 13 residues long. Germline loops: CDR1 MGHDK, CDR2 SYGVNS. Trimming shortened V by 5 bases and J by 2 bases, and 10 bases separated the two germline ends. The CDR3 spells CASSLQGPYEQYF. The CDR3 bases are TGTGCCAGCAGTCTTCAGGGGCCCTACGAGCAGTACTTC.

The chain carries TRBV6-2 or TRBV6-3 and TRBJ2-5; tentative D call: TRBD2 (5 bases). V lost 0 bases to trimming and J lost 5 bases, with 13 bases between them. Germline loops: CDR1 MNHEY, CDR2 SVGEGT. The length of the CDR3 is 15 residues. The CDR3 loop reads CASSYSRQGGETQYF. Here the CDR3 DNA reads TGTGCCAGCAGTTACTCGAGACAAGGCGGGGAGACCCAGTACTTC.

The genes are TRBV12-5 and TRBJ2-2; D remains unclear. Looked up from germline, CDR1 is LGHNT and CDR2 is FRNRAP. The germline V and J ends were trimmed by 2 bases and 1 base, with 14 bases remaining between them. The length of the CDR3 is 17 residues. CDR3 DNA sequence: TGTGCTAGTGGTTTGTGGCAGTTGTCAATGAACACCGGGGAGCTGTTTTTT. The encoded protein is CASGLWQLSMNTGELFF. The complete variable domain, with remaining parts taken from reference TRBV12-5 and TRBJ2-2, reads DARVTQTPRHKVTEMGQEVTMRCQPILGHNTVFWYRQTMMQGLELLAYFRNRAPLDDSGMPKDRFSAEMPDATLATLKIQPSEPRDSAVYFCASGLWQLSMNTGELFFGEGSRLTVL.

This sequence joins TRBV6-5 and TRBJ1-1; 11 bases agree with TRBD1. Germline-derived CDR1 and CDR2 are MNHEY and SVGAGI. V lost 5 bases to trimming and J lost 1 base; unmatched junction nucleotides: 6. The CDR3 has 16 residues. The CDR3 DNA is TGTGCCAGCAGTGTGGGGACAGGGGGGGGGAACACTGAAGCTTTCTTT. This encodes CASSVGTGGGNTEAFF.

The rearrangement links TRBV20-1 to TRBJ2-5; no reliable D call. V gave up 3 bases and J gave up 5 bases, with 16 bases separating them. The CDR3 has 14 amino acids. Germline assignment: CDR1 DFQATT and CDR2 SNEGSKA (reference sequence). The CDR3 DNA reads as TGCAGTGCTAGCTTCTCCAGGCGCAGGGAGACCCAGTACTTC. As protein: CSASFSRRRETQYF.

The J gene is TRBJ1-1, the V gene TRBV7-8; 7 nucleotides match TRBD1. Per germline, CDR1 SGHVS and CDR2 FQNEAQ. V was pared by 2 bases and J by 3 bases, with 9 bases of the junction left unmatched. The CDR3 has 16 residues. The CDR3 region has the DNA TGTGCCAGCAGCTTACGACAGGGTAGGGAGGACACTGAAGCTTTCTTT. Protein sequence: CASSLRQGREDTEAFF.

This clonotype came up a few times. This chain connects TRBV6-2 or TRBV6-3 to TRBJ2-1, with 8 bases that match TRBD2. From germline, CDR1 is MNHEY and CDR2 SVGEGT. This CDR3 is built from 18 residues. V trimming: 8 bases; J trimming: 3 bases; junction bases outside the gene matches: 18. The CDR3 sequence is CASFSLREDRSVYNEQFF. The CDR3 DNA sequence: TGTGCCAGCTTCTCGCTGCGGGAGGACCGAAGCGTCTACAATGAGCAGTTCTTC.

The chain carries TRBV7-2 and TRBJ2-7; D unresolved. Germline CDR1 SGHTA, CDR2 FQGNSA. The CDR3 consists of 9 residues. The CDR3, as DNA: TGTGCCAGCAGCTTAGTTGAAGGGGTC. It specifies CASSLVEGV.

This clonotype was counted only a few times. The genes are TRBV12-3 or TRBV12-4 and TRBJ2-3; D unresolved. The CDR3 runs 13 residues. The V and J ends lost 2 bases and 2 bases respectively, with 5 bases between them. The CDR3 DNA is TGTGCCAGCAGTTTAACGAACACAGATACGCAGTATTTT. Amino acids: CASSLTNTDTQYF.

The V and J genes are TRBV2 and TRBJ1-5, with D perhaps matching TRBD1 (5 bases). With 7 bases removed from V and 6 bases from J, the gap between germline ends came to 16 bases. This CDR3 is built from 14 residues. CDR1 SNHLY and CDR2 FYNNEI come from the germline V gene. The CDR3 nucleotides are TGTGCCAGCACCGAAGACAGCATCGGTCAGCCCCAGCATTTT. Translating it yields CASTEDSIGQPQHF.

The gene calls are TRBV7-6 and TRBJ2-1; D remains unclear. The CDR3 contains 13 residues. V lost 4 bases, J lost 8 bases, and 12 bases lay in between. Germline V lookup: CDR1 SGHVS, CDR2 FNYEAQ. The CDR3 sequence is CASSSSVTDEQFF. The DNA of the CDR3 is TGTGCCAGCAGCTCCTCAGTCACCGATGAGCAGTTCTTC.

V usage is TRBV4-3 and J usage is TRBJ2-1; D remains ambiguous. The CDR3 is made up of 16 amino acids. V was clipped by 4 bases and J by 0 bases, with 13 bases between them. Germline V lookup: CDR1 LGHNA, CDR2 YSLEER. The CDR3 loop reads CASSPETGSSYNEQFF. In DNA form, the CDR3 reads TGCGCCAGCAGCCCTGAAACTGGAAGCTCCTACAATGAGCAGTTCTTC.

This clonotype was detected a few times. The V gene is TRBV6-2 or TRBV6-3, the J gene TRBJ2-7, with 7 bases fitting TRBD2. Looked up from germline, CDR1 is MNHEY and CDR2 is SVGEGT. The ends lost 2 bases at V and 1 base at J; junction bases unmatched: 5. This CDR3 is 15 amino acids long. The CDR3 DNA is TGTGCCAGCAGTTACGAACTGGGGGGGTCCTACGAGCAGTACGTC. Protein sequence: CASSYELGGSYEQYV.

The rearrangement joins TRBV20-1 to TRBJ1-5; a weak D match, TRBD1 (6 bases). Trimming stripped 1 base from V and 4 bases from J, with 14 bases between. CDR3 size: 15 residues. CDR1 is DFQATT and CDR2 is SNEGSKA in the germline V gene (reference sequence). For the CDR3, the DNA is TGCAGTGCTAGAGTTTCGGGGGGCTCTAATCAGCCCCAGCATTTT. Translation gives CSARVSGGSNQPQHF.

The table lists this clonotype with a few counts. The rearrangement joins TRBV18 to TRBJ2-1, with D perhaps TRBD1 (5 bases). The CDR3 length is 17 residues. Germline CDR1 and CDR2: KGHSH and LQKENI. Trimming left V 1 base short and J 2 bases short, with 15 bases between. The CDR3 sequence: CASSPLGPGIPYNEQFF. The CDR3 nucleotides are TGTGCCAGCTCACCACTAGGGCCAGGGATACCCTACAATGAGCAGTTCTTC.

J is TRBJ1-2 and V is TRBV6-5; a weak D match, TRBD1 (6 bases). CDR1 and CDR2 (germline): MNHEY, SVGAGI. The CDR3 has 13 amino acids. V lost 5 bases and J lost 8, with 15 bases in between. CDR3 region: CASSAQGKGGYTF. DNA for the CDR3: TGTGCCAGCAGTGCACAGGGTAAGGGAGGCTACACCTTC.

J is TRBJ2-7 and V is TRBV29-1, with 9 bases identical to TRBD2. Germline V CDR1 and CDR2: SQVTM, ANQGSEA. V dropped 3 bases and J dropped 2; count of bases not matched to a gene: 11. CDR3 length equals 16 residues. The CDR3 reads CSVESSKTSGTYEQYF. The CDR3 DNA reads TGCAGCGTTGAGTCGTCTAAGACTAGCGGAACCTACGAGCAGTACTTC.

V is TRBV12-3 or TRBV12-4 and J is TRBJ2-1, with 8 positions matching TRBD2. J lost 2 bases, V lost 8 bases, and 8 bases had no gene match. This CDR3 spans 15 amino acids. The DNA of the CDR3 is TGTGCCAGCGGGCCGGACGGGAGGGCCTACAATGAGCAGTTCTTC. It is translated as CASGPDGRAYNEQFF.

This clonotype came up many times. V gene TRBV13 combines with J gene TRBJ2-1, with D perhaps TRBD1 (5 bases). CDR3 length equals 12 residues. Trimming left V 5 bases short and J 7 bases short, with 9 bases between. Germline loops: CDR1 PRHDT, CDR2 FYEKMQ (reference sequence). The CDR3 nucleotides read TGTGCCAGCAGCCCCCGGACAAATGAGCAGTTCTTC. This translates into CASSPRTNEQFF.

A few counts support this clonotype. The V call is TRBV7-9, the J call TRBJ1-5; D call uncertain. This CDR3 has 12 amino acids. Trimming shortened V by 5 bases and J by 3 bases, and 5 bases separated the two germline ends. CDR1 SEHNR and CDR2 FQNEAQ come from the germline V gene (reference sequence). The DNA of the CDR3 is TGTGCCAGCAGCCATAACAATCAGCCCCAGCATTTT. Translating it yields CASSHNNQPQHF.

This clonotype was seen a handful of times. The chain couples TRBV6-6 to TRBJ2-3; perhaps TRBD2 as D (5 bases). The CDR3 is 15 amino acids. V lost 4 bases and J 2 bases, leaving 13 bases between the germline ends. In germline, CDR1 is MNHNY, CDR2 SVGAGI (reference sequence). This chain's CDR3 is CASSLLGKYTDTQYF. CDR3 DNA sequence: TGTGCCAGCAGTTTACTAGGAAAGTACACAGATACGCAGTATTTT.

The V call is TRBV4-3, the J call TRBJ1-3; D gene uncertain. The germline gives CDR1 LGHNA, CDR2 YSLEER. Trimming shortened V by 0 bases and J by 0 bases, and 12 bases separated the two germline ends. CDR3 length: 17 residues. As DNA, the CDR3 is TGCGCCAGCAGCCAAGATGGTTCAGTGCTCTCTGGAAACACCATATATTTT. It is translated as CASSQDGSVLSGNTIYF.

A few counts support this clonotype. The genes are TRBV12-5 and TRBJ2-1, with a weak D call TRBD1 (5 bases). Trimming took off 5 bases at V and 8 bases at J, with 19 bases between the two ends. Germline-derived CDR1 and CDR2 are LGHNT and FRNRAP. This CDR3 comprises 15 residues. CDR3 sequence: CASGPFPDLGHEQFF. The CDR3 bases are TGTGCTAGTGGTCCTTTTCCCGATTTGGGGCATGAGCAGTTCTTC.

The chain employs TRBV7-4 and TRBJ2-5; D is undetermined. The V end was cut by 5 bases, the J end by 4 bases, with 14 bases between. In germline, CDR1 is SGHVT, CDR2 SQSDAQ. CDR3 size: 14 residues. As DNA, the CDR3 is TGTGCCAGCAGCGACCCCAGCAAGCGAGAGACCCAGTACTTC. Translation: CASSDPSKRETQYF. The entire variable domain, with the rest obtained from reference TRBV7-4 and TRBJ2-5, is as follows: GAGVSQSPRYKVAKRGRDVALRCDSISGHVTLYWYRQTLGQGSEVLTYSQSDAQRDKSGRPSGRFSAERPERSVSTLKIQRTEQGDSAVYLCASSDPSKRETQYFGPGTRLLVL.